These 9 T cell receptor beta chains came from one sample sequenced in a study of cytomegalovirus exposure and HLA in healthy donors (dated by TCRdb to about 2017). The method behind the library was the immunoSEQ multiplex PCR assay. A mixture of 60 forward primers for TCR Vbeta segments and 13 reverse primers for TCR Jbeta segments was used in the multiplex PCR. As stored in TCRdb, this immuneACCESS dataset retains in-frame rearrangements with V and J assigned. A fraction of the clones does not appear; measured against another copy, unresolved V genes explain less than half of the discrepancy, and the remainder lacks a known reason. The table for this sample lists around 55,000 clones; roughly 74% of them were counted only once. About 37% of the sample comes from the top ten. Source material: PBMCs. The receptor set was obtained from a man in his forties in good health and CMV-seropositive.

This clone showed up just a few times. J is TRBJ2-7 and V is TRBV7-9; D unresolved. Germline V lookup: CDR1 SEHNR, CDR2 FQNEAQ (reference sequence). CDR3 length: 14 amino acids. V was trimmed by 4 bases and J by 0 bases, leaving 10 bases between them. CDR3 loop: CASSSDTYSYEQYF. The CDR3 DNA follows: TGTGCCAGCAGCTCTGACACCTACTCCTACGAGCAGTACTTC.

V gene TRBV9 combines with J gene TRBJ2-2; D is possibly TRBD2 (7 bases). Trimming stripped 1 base from V and 6 bases from J, with 16 bases between. There are 16 residues in the CDR3. From germline, CDR1 is SGDLS and CDR2 YYNGEE. The CDR3 DNA is TGTGCCAGCAGCGTATCCGCGGGGGCGACCGCCGGGGAGCTGTTTTTT. Protein product: CASSVSAGATAGELFF. The entire variable domain, with the rest obtained from reference TRBV9 and TRBJ2-2, is as follows: DSGVTQTPKHLITATGQRVTLRCSPRSGDLSVYWYQQSLDQGLQFLIQYYNGEERAKGNILERFSAQQFPDLHSELNLSSLELGDSALYFCASSVSAGATAGELFFGEGSRLTVL.

This sequence joins TRBV9 and TRBJ2-1; a weak D match, TRBD2 (5 bases). V was shortened by 4 bases and J by 8 bases, with 13 bases between the two germline ends. The germline V gene encodes CDR1 SGDLS and CDR2 YYNGEE. The CDR3 is made up of 13 amino acids. The CDR3 here is CASSLRTGDEQFF. DNA for the CDR3: TGTGCCAGCAGCCTTCGGACTGGGGATGAGCAGTTCTTC.

V and J are TRBV7-3 and TRBJ2-3; D not certain. CDR1 and CDR2 from the germline V gene are SGHTA and FQGTGA. Between the trimmed V and J ends, which lost 5 bases and 0 bases, there was a span of 12 bases. The CDR3 totals 15 residues. CDR3 DNA sequence: TGTGCCAGCAGCCGGGTCGCCCACAGCACAGATACGCAGTATTTT. Its translation: CASSRVAHSTDTQYF.

This clone was observed a handful of times. A read error is likely, as this CDR3 ends without the conserved phenylalanine or tryptophan. The chain carries TRBV5-1 and TRBJ2-3; 9 bases match TRBD2. V shed 5 bases and J 2 bases; nucleotides not matched to a gene: 9. The length of the CDR3 is 16 residues. Per the germline V gene, CDR1 is SGHRS and CDR2 is YFSETQ. As DNA, the CDR3 is TGCGCCAGCAGTCCCCTAGCGGGGAGACCCACAGATACGCAGTATGTT. Translation: CASSPLAGRPTDTQYV.

The chain uses TRBV6-5 and TRBJ1-2, with 8 bases identical to TRBD1. V gave up 5 bases and J gave up 3 bases; unmatched junction bases: 5. Germline V gene lookup returns CDR1 MNHEY and CDR2 SVGAGI. This CDR3 spans 14 amino acids. The CDR3 nucleotides are TGTGCCAGCAGTAGGACAGGGTCCCACTATGGCTACACCTTC. This gives the protein CASSRTGSHYGYTF.

The chain combines TRBV5-1 with TRBJ1-2, with D possibly TRBD1 on 6 matching bases. Trimming left V 4 bases short and J 7 bases short, with 23 bases between. The germline V gene encodes CDR1 SGHRS and CDR2 YFSETQ. This CDR3 region has 16 residues. For the CDR3, the DNA is TGCGCCAGCAGCCAAAATGGGGGGGGCGCTGGAGGTGGCTACACCTTC. It translates to CASSQNGGGAGGGYTF.

The chain carries TRBV7-2 and TRBJ2-3; D is unclear. The CDR3 loop spans 16 amino acids. Germline V gene data show CDR1 as SGHTA and CDR2 as FQGNSA. Trimming removed 5 bases from V and 0 bases from J, with 15 bases in between. CDR3 region: CASSHVSSYSTDTQYF. The CDR3, as DNA: TGTGCCAGCAGCCATGTGAGTAGCTATAGCACAGATACGCAGTATTTT.

This clone appeared a few times. This rearrangement joins TRBV6-1 to TRBJ2-3; 8 bases align to TRBD1. The CDR3 runs 13 residues. The J segment lost 5 bases and the V segment lost 4 bases, leaving 2 bases of the junction unmatched. Germline loops: CDR1 MNHNS, CDR2 SASEGT. This CDR3 is CASSVQGVDTQYF. The CDR3 coding sequence is TGTGCCAGCAGTGTACAGGGGGTAGATACGCAGTATTTT.